Presented here are 9 T cell receptor beta chains from one specimen sequenced in a study of shared clonotypes between healthy human individuals. Naive-designated CD8 cells lacked CD45RO, were positively enriched for CCR7, and omitted terminally differentiated effector memory CD45RA+ cells. Profiled with immunoSEQ multiplex PCR; TCRdb holds only in-frame clones, not every one. The sample records approximately 2,200,000 clones, approximately 94% being singletons. Material for sequencing was naive CD8+ T cells from PBMCs. The receptors were gathered from a young man in good health. Some clones in this sample may be carry-over from other donors' samples.

The CDR3 region has the DNA TGCAGCGTTGAAGTCGGAACAGGGCGCTACGAGCAGTACTTC. It is translated as CSVEVGTGRYEQYF. The V and J genes are TRBV29-1 and TRBJ2-7, with a weak D call TRBD1 (6 bases). V shed 1 base and J shed 3 bases, with 13 bases lying between them. The V gene's germline CDR1 is SQVTM and CDR2 ANQGSEA. This CDR3 spans 14 amino acids.

The gene calls are TRBV5-6 and TRBJ1-2, with a possible D match to TRBD1 (6 bases). Germline V gene data show CDR1 as SGHDT and CDR2 as YYEEEE. This CDR3 is 15 amino acids long. Trimming pared 0 bases from V and 1 base from J, leaving 10 bases between. The CDR3 region is CASSLGDIVNYGYTF. CDR3 DNA sequence: TGTGCCAGCAGCTTGGGGGACATAGTTAACTATGGCTACACCTTC.

V usage is TRBV27 and J usage is TRBJ2-7, with a tentative D call TRBD1 (5 bases). Trimming took 6 bases from V and 3 from J, leaving 18 bases between them. The CDR3 spans 15 residues. The germline V gene has CDR1 MNHEY and CDR2 SMNVEV (reference sequence). The CDR3 protein is CASRYRTPTHYEQYF. The CDR3 DNA follows: TGTGCCAGCAGATACCGGACACCAACTCACTACGAGCAGTACTTC.

The chain recombines TRBV19 with TRBJ2-2; TRBD2 aligns across 8 bases. The CDR3 length is 17 residues. Germline V gene sequence: CDR1 LNHDA, CDR2 SQIVND (reference sequence). The V segment lost 4 bases and the J segment 4 bases; nucleotides outside the gene matches: 11. CDR3 nucleotide sequence: TGTGCCAGTAGTACCTATTTACTAGCGGCCAGCACCGGGGAGCTGTTTTTT. Protein: CASSTYLLAASTGELFF.

The rearrangement uses TRBV6-6 and TRBJ1-2, with D possibly being TRBD1 (6 bases). V dropped 6 bases and J dropped 5 bases, with 19 bases sitting between them. Germline V CDR1 and CDR2: MNHNY, SVGAGI (reference sequence). There are 15 residues in the CDR3. The CDR3 here is CASSPYTGTPYGYTF. CDR3 DNA: TGTGCCAGCAGCCCTTATACAGGGACGCCTTATGGCTACACCTTC.

The chain couples TRBV9 to TRBJ1-4; D unresolved. This CDR3 is 13 amino acids long. Deletions cut 3 bases from V and 7 bases from J, with 10 bases between. The germline CDR1 and CDR2 sequences are SGDLS and YYNGEE. The DNA of the CDR3 is TGTGCCAGCAGCGAGGAAGTAGGTGAAAAACTGTTTTTT. It is translated as CASSEEVGEKLFF.

The chain carries TRBV18 and TRBJ2-1; 10 bases are shared with TRBD2. From germline, CDR1 is KGHSH and CDR2 LQKENI. CDR3 length: 18 residues. V was clipped by 3 bases and J by 3 bases; unmatched bases: 11. CDR3 DNA: TGTGCCAGCTCACCTCTGGGACTAGCGCGAGCCGACTACAATGAGCAGTTCTTC. Protein: CASSPLGLARADYNEQFF. The full variable domain, in which reference TRBV18 and TRBJ2-1 provide the parts outside the CDR3, is NAGVMQNPRHLVRRRGQEARLRCSPMKGHSHVYWYRQLPEEGLKFMVYLQKENIIDESGMPKERFSAEFPKEGPSILRIQQVVRGDSAAYFCASSPLGLARADYNEQFFGPGTRLTVL.

The chain uses TRBV19 and TRBJ1-3; D not certain. The CDR3 is made up of 14 amino acids. Germline values: CDR1 LNHDA, CDR2 SQIVND (reference sequence). V lost 10 bases to trimming and J lost 0 bases, with 13 bases between them. The CDR3 sequence is CATARRASGNTIYF. The DNA of the CDR3 is TGTGCCACTGCTAGGCGGGCCTCTGGAAACACCATATATTTT. The full variable domain, its missing parts supplied by reference TRBV19 and TRBJ1-3, is DGGITQSPKYLFRKEGQNVTLSCEQNLNHDAMYWYRQDPGQGLRLIYYSQIVNDFQKGDIAEGYSVSREKKESFPLTVTSAQKNPTAFYLCATARRASGNTIYFGEGSWLTVV.

The J gene is TRBJ2-3, the V gene TRBV28, with 16 bases lining up with TRBD2. The CDR3 runs 22 residues. V was pared by 5 bases and J by 4 bases, with 21 bases of the junction left unmatched. The germline gives CDR1 MDHEN, CDR2 SYDVKM. The CDR3 spells CASSPTYSGLAGGPMPADTQYF. In nucleotides, the CDR3 is TGTGCCAGCAGTCCCACTTATTCGGGACTAGCGGGAGGGCCGATGCCCGCAGATACGCAGTATTTT.